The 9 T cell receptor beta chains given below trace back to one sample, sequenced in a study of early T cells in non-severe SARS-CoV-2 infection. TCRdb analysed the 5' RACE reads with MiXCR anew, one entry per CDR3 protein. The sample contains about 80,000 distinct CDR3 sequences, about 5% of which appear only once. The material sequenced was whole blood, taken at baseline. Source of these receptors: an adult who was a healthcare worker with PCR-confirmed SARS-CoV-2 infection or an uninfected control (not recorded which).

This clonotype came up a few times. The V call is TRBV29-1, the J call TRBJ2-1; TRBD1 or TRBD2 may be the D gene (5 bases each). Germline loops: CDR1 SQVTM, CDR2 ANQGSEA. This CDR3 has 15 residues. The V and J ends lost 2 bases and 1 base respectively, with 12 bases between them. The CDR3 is CSVEKPGRSYNEQFF. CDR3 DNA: TGCAGCGTTGAAAAACCGGGACGTTCCTACAATGAGCAGTTCTTC.

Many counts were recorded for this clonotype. CDR3 in DNA: TGTGCCAGTAGTATAGGGGGGGCGGGAGTCTCCTACAATGAGCAGTTCTTC. Its protein product is CASSIGGAGVSYNEQFF. The V gene is TRBV19, the J gene TRBJ2-1, with D perhaps matching TRBD2 (7 bases). Per the germline V gene, CDR1 is LNHDA and CDR2 is SQIVND (reference sequence). Trimming cost V 1 base and J 0 bases, with 13 bases left between them. The CDR3 runs 17 residues. The variable domain in full, completed from reference TRBV19 and TRBJ2-1, reads DGGITQSPKYLFRKEGQNVTLSCEQNLNHDAMYWYRQDPGQGLRLIYYSQIVNDFQKGDIAEGYSVSREKKESFPLTVTSAQKNPTAFYLCASSIGGAGVSYNEQFFGPGTRLTVL.

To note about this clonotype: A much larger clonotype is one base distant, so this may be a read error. The CDR3 DNA follows: TGTGCCAGCAGTTACTCACCGCAGGACCTCCAAGAGAGCCAGTACTTC. Protein product: CASSYSPQDLQESQYF. The chain couples TRBV6-5 to TRBJ2-5; D is undetermined. The CDR3 runs to 16 residues. The germline V gene encodes CDR1 MNHEY and CDR2 SVGAGI.

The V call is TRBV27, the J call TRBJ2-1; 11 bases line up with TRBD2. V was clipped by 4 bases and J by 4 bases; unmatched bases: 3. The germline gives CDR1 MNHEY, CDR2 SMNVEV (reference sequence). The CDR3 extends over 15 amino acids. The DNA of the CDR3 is TGTGCCAGCAGTTGGGGACTAGCGGAATACAATGAGCAGTTCTTC. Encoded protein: CASSWGLAEYNEQFF.

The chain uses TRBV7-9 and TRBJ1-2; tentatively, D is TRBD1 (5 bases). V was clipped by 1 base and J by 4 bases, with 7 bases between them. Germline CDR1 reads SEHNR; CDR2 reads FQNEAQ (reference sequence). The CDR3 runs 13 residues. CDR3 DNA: TGTGCCAGCAGCTTAGGAGACAGCTATGGCTACACCTTC. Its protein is CASSLGDSYGYTF. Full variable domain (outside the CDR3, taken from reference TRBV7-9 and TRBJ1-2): DTGVSQNPRHKITKRGQNVTFRCDPISEHNRLYWYRQTLGQGPEFLTYFQNEAQLEKSRLLSDRFSAERPKGSFSTLEIQRTEQGDSAMYLCASSLGDSYGYTFGSGTRLTVV.

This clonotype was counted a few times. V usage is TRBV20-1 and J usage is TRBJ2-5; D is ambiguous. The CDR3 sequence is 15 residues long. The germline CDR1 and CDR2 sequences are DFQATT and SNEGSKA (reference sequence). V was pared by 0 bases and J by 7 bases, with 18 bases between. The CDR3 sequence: CSARDLASNYGTQYF. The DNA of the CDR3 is TGCAGTGCTAGAGATCTGGCTTCCAATTACGGGACCCAGTACTTC.

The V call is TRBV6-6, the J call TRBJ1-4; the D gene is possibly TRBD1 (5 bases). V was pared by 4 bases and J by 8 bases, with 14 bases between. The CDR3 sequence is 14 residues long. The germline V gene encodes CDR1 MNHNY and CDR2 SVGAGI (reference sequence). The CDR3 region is CASSLGGRAEKLFF. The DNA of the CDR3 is TGTGCCAGCAGTTTGGGGGGAAGAGCGGAAAAACTGTTTTTT.

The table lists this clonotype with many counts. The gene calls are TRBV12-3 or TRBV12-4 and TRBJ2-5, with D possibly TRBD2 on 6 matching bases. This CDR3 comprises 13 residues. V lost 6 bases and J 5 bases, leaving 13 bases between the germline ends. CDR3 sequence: CASRIGTLETQYF. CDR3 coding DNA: TGTGCCAGCAGGATAGGGACTCTTGAGACCCAGTACTTC.

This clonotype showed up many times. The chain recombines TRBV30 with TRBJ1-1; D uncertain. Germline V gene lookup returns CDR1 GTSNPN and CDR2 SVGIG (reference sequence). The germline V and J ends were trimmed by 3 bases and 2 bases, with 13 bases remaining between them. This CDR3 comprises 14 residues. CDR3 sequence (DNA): TGTGCCTGGAGAGGGATCAGATACAACACTGAAGCTTTCTTT. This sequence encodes CAWRGIRYNTEAFF.